This T cell receptor beta chain was sequenced for a study of blood T cell repertoires in COVID-19. Overall study context: The origin of the acute and convalescent COVID-19 samples was the United States, Italy and Spain.

Per the original methods: Researchers report that nucleated cell counts were estimated from reference gene primer amplification. Profiling relied on immunoSEQ multiplex PCR, and the TCRdb table lists in-frame clones only, not all of them. V, J and clone size derive from that table, while D and trimming were established from the DNA sequence. Among about 150,000 clones listed, roughly 88% were seen once. This CDR3 spans 16 amino acids. The trim removed 2 bases at V and 1 base at J, leaving 7 bases unmatched. Germline V gene sequence: CDR1 MNHEY, CDR2 SVGAGI. In this sample, this clone turned up a few times.

J is TRBJ2-7 and V is TRBV6-5, with 8 positions matching TRBD2. The origin of this receptor is a woman in her forties or fifties with acute or convalescent COVID-19. The sample comprised peripheral blood. CDR3 DNA sequence: TGTGCCAGCAGTTACGCGAGCGGGAGAGAGTCCTACGAGCAGTACTTC. Protein product: CASSYASGRESYEQYF.